A selection of T cell receptor beta chains follows, all from one sample in a study of blood T cell repertoires in COVID-19. The table came from immunoSEQ multiplex PCR; TCRdb's copy has only in-frame clones and leaves some out. Among approximately 140,000 clones, less than 90% were seen once, and the ten largest hold about 2.5%. Sequencing was performed on PBMCs or T cells enriched from blood (not recorded which). All receptors come from a woman aged 45-59 years who had recovered from COVID-19. The CDR3 runs from the conserved cysteine through the conserved F or W. The D gene is left open where the match is weak. Expanded clones are given a class, and other clones once, few, many or no size at all.

len	j_gene	d_gene	v_gene	abundance	CDR3nt	CDR3aa
16	TRBJ2-5	NA	TRBV27	NA	TGTGCCAGCAGTCAAACCTTAGAACAGGCTCAAGAGACCCAGTACTTC	CASSQTLEQAQETQYF
14	TRBJ1-1	NA	TRBV6-5	NA	TGTGCCAGCATCAGAGACAGCGCGAACACTGAAGCTTTCTTT	CASIRDSANTEAFF
16	TRBJ2-1	TRBD1	TRBV6-2/TRBV6-3	NA	TGTGCCAGCAGTTACCCACCGGGACAGGGTCTGGATGAGCAGTTCTTC	CASSYPPGQGLDEQFF
14	TRBJ2-7	TRBD1	TRBV6-5	NA	TGTGCCAGCACTCGTAGGGACAGGGGTTACGAGCAGTACTTC	CASTRRDRGYEQYF
17	TRBJ1-2	NA	TRBV25-1	NA	TGTGCCAGCACCGATTCCGGTACCCAGGGTTTAGTCTATGGCTACACCTTC	CASTDSGTQGLVYGYTF
15	TRBJ2-3	TRBD2	TRBV18	NA	TGTGCCAGCTCACCCGGCGGGGGGCGCACAGATACGCAGTATTTT	CASSPGGGRTDTQYF
13	TRBJ2-1	NA	TRBV19	NA	TGTGCCAGCTCAACGAGCTCCTACAATGAGCAGTTCTTC	CASSTSSYNEQFF
17	TRBJ2-1	TRBD2	TRBV6-2/TRBV6-3	NA	TGTGCCAGCAGTTTTGGGGCTAGCGGGGCTGACTACAATGAGCAGTTCTTC	CASSFGASGADYNEQFF
13	TRBJ1-5	NA	TRBV2	NA	TGTGCCAGCAGAGAAACTCCCCAGGGGCCCCAGCATTTT	CASRETPQGPQHF
16	TRBJ2-6	TRBD2	TRBV4-3	NA	TGCGCCAGCAGCCAAGATGGGGGGGCTGGGGCCAACGTCCTGACTTTC	CASSQDGGAGANVLTF
17	TRBJ2-1	NA	TRBV30	NA	TGTGCCTGGAGTGGGGATAGGACGGGGAGCTCCTACAATGAGCAGTTCTTC	CAWSGDRTGSSYNEQFF
13	TRBJ1-2	TRBD1	TRBV2	NA	TGTGCCAGCAGCGACCAGGGGGTCTATGGCTACACCTTC	CASSDQGVYGYTF
15	TRBJ1-1	NA	TRBV7-2	NA	TGTGCCAGCAGCTTAGGGGGCAGGCTCCGGACTGAAGCTTTCTTT	CASSLGGRLRTEAFF
14	TRBJ2-1	TRBD1	TRBV7-9	NA	TGTGCCAGCAGCCCGGGACAGGGCAACAATGAGCAGTTCTTC	CASSPGQGNNEQFF
17	TRBJ1-4	TRBD1	TRBV7-2	once	TGTGCCAGCAGCTCACCCCTTACAGGGGGACTAAATGAAAAACTGTTTTTT	CASSSPLTGGLNEKLFF
14	TRBJ1-4	NA	TRBV7-9	NA	TGTGCCAGCAGCTTTCAGTCTAGGAATGAAAAACTGTTTTTT	CASSFQSRNEKLFF
12	TRBJ1-5	NA	TRBV5-8	NA	TGTGCCAGCAGCCCCAGGGGCCAGCCCCAGCATTTT	CASSPRGQPQHF
13	TRBJ1-2	NA	TRBV2	NA	TGTGCCAGCAGTGAGCGGGAACGCTATGGCTACACCTTC	CASSERERYGYTF
15	TRBJ2-7	TRBD2	TRBV4-1	NA	TGCGCCAGCAGCCGAAGCGGGGGAGCTTCCTACGAGCAGTACTTC	CASSRSGGASYEQYF
16	TRBJ2-3	NA	TRBV15	NA	TGTGCCACCAGCAGAGATTTGAGGCTTCAACAAGATACGCAGTATTTT	CATSRDLRLQQDTQYF
11	TRBJ1-1	NA	TRBV19	NA	TGTGCCAGTAGGGCGAACACTGAAGCTTTCTTT	CASRANTEAFF
15	TRBJ1-2	NA	TRBV4-3	NA	TGCGCCAGCAGCCAAGATCAACAGGGAAACTATGGCTACACCTTC	CASSQDQQGNYGYTF